This T cell receptor (beta chain) comes out of a study of blood T cell repertoires in COVID-19. Across the whole study: From the United States, Italy and Spain came samples of acute and convalescent COVID-19. From T cells, B-cell-depleted T cells, or PBMCs came the material, which was cDNA or gDNA.

This CDR3 contains 12 residues. CDR1 and CDR2 from the germline V gene are GTSNPN and SVGIG (reference sequence). TCRdb's copy holds only in-frame clones and misses some; the assay was immunoSEQ multiplex PCR. The table includes 140,000 to 150,000 clones, around 81% detected once. Sequenced input: peripheral blood. The source of this sequence is a middle-aged woman with active or convalescent COVID-19. This sequence joins TRBV30 and TRBJ2-7, with D perhaps matching TRBD1 (6 bases). CDR3: CAANTGSYEQYF. DNA for the CDR3: TGTGCGGCGAACACAGGGAGCTACGAGCAGTACTTC.